This T cell receptor (beta chain) is from a study of cytomegalovirus exposure and HLA in healthy donors. Study results and caveats: Researchers reported that a few CMV-associated chains were confirmed in vitro as CMV antigen-specific. The authors enumerated roughly 160 TCR beta chains as linked to cytomegalovirus.

Concerning this clone itself: The antigen is undetermined.

V was pared by 3 bases and J by 7 bases, with 16 bases between. Germline CDR1 and CDR2: SGHVS and FQNEAQ. The CDR3 has 15 residues. TCRdb's copy holds only in-frame clones and misses some; the assay was immunoSEQ multiplex PCR. The sample holds 100,000 to 150,000 clones; 90% to 97% are singletons and the top ten take 1.7%. Sequencing was performed on PBMCs. V and J are TRBV7-8 and TRBJ2-1; perhaps TRBD2 as D (7 bases). The TCR sequence derives from a man aged 18 to 30 in good health and CMV-seronegative. The CDR3 loop reads CASSFVGGRGNEQFF. The CDR3 coding sequence is TGTGCCAGCAGCTTTGTGGGGGGGCGCGGGAATGAGCAGTTCTTC. Together with reference TRBV7-8 and TRBJ2-1, the CDR3 gives the full variable domain: GAGVSQSPRYKVAKRGQDVALRCDPISGHVSLFWYQQALGQGPEFLTYFQNEAQLDKSGLPSDRFFAERPEGSVSTLKIQRTQQEDSAVYLCASSFVGGRGNEQFFGPGTRLTVL.